These 20 T cell receptor beta chains were all obtained from the same sample, sequenced in a study of cytomegalovirus exposure and HLA in healthy donors. Use of 60 Vbeta and 13 Jbeta primers characterized the PCR. TCRdb keeps only in-frame clones here, not all; method: immunoSEQ multiplex PCR. The sample lists 210,000 or so clones; about 80% were seen once. Sequences were obtained from PBMCs. The receptor set was obtained from a woman between 45 and 60 years old in good health and CMV-seropositive.

This clone showed up just once. The chain recombines TRBV5-1 with TRBJ2-7; D perhaps matches TRBD1 (5 bases). The germline gives CDR1 SGHRS, CDR2 YFSETQ. The CDR3 covers 14 residues. With 1 base removed from V and 1 base from J, the gap between germline ends came to 9 bases. DNA of the CDR3: TGCGCCAGCAGCTTGTTTCCAGGGTCCTACGAGCAGTACTTC. Protein product: CASSLFPGSYEQYF.

V gene TRBV18 combines with J gene TRBJ2-5; 8 bases agree with TRBD1. The V gene's germline CDR1 is KGHSH and CDR2 LQKENI. This CDR3 region has 14 residues. V was clipped by 3 bases and J by 5 bases; unmatched bases: 5. CDR3 protein: CASSPTGAKETQYF. CDR3 DNA: TGTGCCAGCTCACCGACAGGGGCCAAGGAGACCCAGTACTTC.

A word on this clone: Additional DNA sequences in this sample encode the identical CDR3. The V and J genes are TRBV9 and TRBJ2-7; 9 bases are a match to TRBD1. V was pared by 2 bases and J by 4 bases, with 10 bases of the junction left unmatched. Per germline, CDR1 SGDLS and CDR2 YYNGEE. This CDR3 spans 16 amino acids. The CDR3 loop reads CASSVRRDRVRYEQYF. DNA of the CDR3: TGTGCCAGCAGCGTCCGCCGGGACAGGGTTCGGTACGAGCAGTACTTC.

Comment on this clone: In the same sample, other DNA sequences code for this CDR3. The chain is built from TRBV27 and TRBJ2-3, with 8 positions matching TRBD1. The germline V gene has CDR1 MNHEY and CDR2 SMNVEV (reference sequence). V dropped 3 bases and J dropped 6; count of bases not matched to a gene: 2. The CDR3 totals 13 residues. The CDR3 DNA reads TGTGCCAGCAGTTTGACAGGGGCGGATACGCAGTATTTT. Encoded protein: CASSLTGADTQYF.

This clone was picked up one time. This rearrangement joins TRBV19 to TRBJ1-5, with D maybe TRBD1 (5 bases). Germline V gives CDR1 LNHDA, CDR2 SQIVND (reference sequence). V lost 7 bases, J lost 6 bases, and 13 bases lay in between. The CDR3 extends over 13 amino acids. CDR3 in amino acids: CASTVGVGQPQHF. The CDR3 DNA is TGTGCCAGTACGGTAGGGGTCGGTCAGCCCCAGCATTTT.

V usage is TRBV9 and J usage is TRBJ2-2; 10 bases map to TRBD2. CDR3 size: 16 residues. Germline loops: CDR1 SGDLS, CDR2 YYNGEE. J was trimmed by 7 bases and V by 4 bases; bases with no gene match: 10. CDR3 in amino acids: CASSRQRGGLFGELFF. The CDR3 DNA is TGTGCCAGCAGCAGACAGCGGGGGGGCCTATTCGGGGAGCTGTTTTTT.

This chain joins TRBV9 and TRBJ2-3; D is possibly TRBD2 (5 bases). This CDR3 contains 14 residues. V lost 4 bases and J lost 0, with 9 bases in between. Per germline, CDR1 SGDLS and CDR2 YYNGEE. The CDR3 sequence: CASSRSGSTDTQYF. The CDR3 nucleotides read TGTGCCAGCAGCCGGTCGGGAAGCACAGATACGCAGTATTTT.

This clone was detected a few times. This sequence joins TRBV7-9 and TRBJ2-7, with 8 bases matching TRBD2. This CDR3 contains 13 residues. The germline V gene encodes CDR1 SEHNR and CDR2 FQNEAQ (reference sequence). CDR3 loop: CAVGGGLTYEQYF. The CDR3, as DNA: TGTGCTGTTGGCGGGGGGTTAACCTACGAGCAGTACTTC.

This clone was seen just once. The J gene is TRBJ2-7, the V gene TRBV7-2, with TRBD1 identical over 9 bases. CDR1 and CDR2 (germline): SGHTA, FQGNSA. J lost 6 bases, V lost 5 bases, and 8 bases had no gene match. CDR3 size: 14 residues. CDR3 bases: TGTGCCAGCAGCGCGGGACAGGGTAGAGGCGAGCAGTACTTC. Translated: CASSAGQGRGEQYF.

The chain is built from TRBV4-3 and TRBJ2-2, with D perhaps matching TRBD1 (6 bases). Germline V lookup: CDR1 LGHNA, CDR2 YSLEER. V lost 0 bases and J 2 bases, leaving 13 bases between the germline ends. CDR3 length equals 17 residues. As DNA, the CDR3 is TGCGCCAGCAGCCAAGATTTCGGGACATTAAACACCGGGGAGCTGTTTTTT. Protein sequence: CASSQDFGTLNTGELFF.

This chain joins TRBV9 and TRBJ1-2, with D possibly matching TRBD1 (5 bases). Germline V gives CDR1 SGDLS, CDR2 YYNGEE. This CDR3 is 12 amino acids long. V lost 2 bases and J 8 bases, leaving 10 bases between the germline ends. CDR3 nucleotides: TGTGCCAGCAGCGTGATGGGGGGAGGCTACACCTTC. Translating it yields CASSVMGGGYTF.

The CDR3 here is CASSFSRPTYEQYF. CDR3 DNA: TGTGCCAGCAGTTTCTCTAGACCTACCTACGAGCAGTACTTC. The rearrangement uses TRBV28 and TRBJ2-7, with D unresolved. Trimming pared 3 bases from V and 2 bases from J, leaving 11 bases between. The CDR3 extends over 14 amino acids. CDR1 and CDR2 from the germline V gene are MDHEN and SYDVKM.

J is TRBJ1-1 and V is TRBV11-2; 7 bases map to TRBD1. CDR1 SGHAT and CDR2 FQNNGV come from the germline V gene. With 6 bases clipped from V and 1 base from J, the junction kept 5 bases outside the gene matches. This CDR3 contains 14 residues. Here the CDR3 reads CASRSQGGNTEAFF. In DNA form, the CDR3 reads TGTGCCAGCAGGAGTCAGGGGGGGAACACTGAAGCTTTCTTT.

The rearrangement links TRBV2 to TRBJ1-5, with D perhaps matching TRBD1 (5 bases). The germline CDR1 and CDR2 sequences are SNHLY and FYNNEI. Trimming left V 4 bases short and J 5 bases short, with 24 bases between. The CDR3 is made up of 18 amino acids. The CDR3 loop reads CASSAPRWGDFAYQPQHF. In DNA, the CDR3 is TGTGCCAGCAGTGCACCGCGGTGGGGGGATTTTGCGTATCAGCCCCAGCATTTT.

The chain is built from TRBV9 and TRBJ2-3; 9 nucleotides align to TRBD2. V lost 4 bases, J lost 3 bases, and 3 bases stayed unmatched. The germline CDR1 and CDR2 sequences are SGDLS and YYNGEE. The CDR3 loop spans 14 amino acids. Written as DNA, the CDR3 is TGTGCCAGCAGCTTTACTAGCGGGACAGATACGCAGTATTTT. Residues: CASSFTSGTDTQYF.

This clone came up once. This chain joins TRBV6-5 and TRBJ1-6; 12 bases line up with TRBD1. CDR3 length: 14 amino acids. The V gene end was trimmed by 8 bases and the J gene end by 7 bases; junction bases not matched to a gene: 3. Germline assignment: CDR1 MNHEY and CDR2 SVGAGI. The CDR3 sequence is CASEGTGGNSPLHF. The CDR3 DNA sequence: TGTGCCAGCGAAGGGACAGGGGGCAATTCACCCCTCCACTTT.

This clone was detected only a few times. V and J are TRBV6-6 and TRBJ1-3; possible D gene TRBD1, 6 bases. Trimming took off 8 bases at V and 4 bases at J, with 15 bases between the two ends. The CDR3 is made up of 14 amino acids. From germline, CDR1 is MNHNY and CDR2 SVGAGI (reference sequence). The CDR3 region is CASGQGLRGNTIYF. DNA for the CDR3: TGTGCCAGCGGGCAGGGGTTGAGGGGAAACACCATATATTTT.

The rearrangement links TRBV7-8 to TRBJ1-4, with D hard to call. Between the trimmed V and J ends, which lost 1 base and 6 bases, there was a span of 6 bases. This CDR3 contains 13 residues. In germline, CDR1 is SGHVS, CDR2 FQNEAQ. This chain's CDR3 is CASSLDSYEKLFF. In nucleotides, the CDR3 is TGTGCCAGCAGCTTAGATAGTTATGAAAAACTGTTTTTT.

This sequence joins TRBV29-1 and TRBJ2-3, with 10 positions matching TRBD1. Germline values: CDR1 SQVTM, CDR2 ANQGSEA. The CDR3 loop spans 14 amino acids. V lost 3 bases to trimming and J lost 6 bases; unmatched junction nucleotides: 6. Written as DNA, the CDR3 is TGCAGCGTTGAGCCGGGACAGGGGATGGATACGCAGTATTTT. Translated: CSVEPGQGMDTQYF.

The CDR3 bases are TGTGCCAGCAGCTGGAGACAGGGGAGCACCAGCCCTGGGGCCAACGTCCTGACTTTC. Its translation is CASSWRQGSTSPGANVLTF. V is TRBV7-8 and J is TRBJ2-6, with 8 bases matching TRBD1. The trim removed 4 bases at V and 2 bases at J, leaving 13 bases unmatched. CDR1 and CDR2 (germline): SGHVS, FQNEAQ. There are 19 residues in the CDR3.